This TCR beta chain was captured in a study of early T cells in non-severe SARS-CoV-2 infection. Study at large: Chains were not paired, and sequencing was done on bulk RNA from unsorted whole blood.

Whole-study findings and limits: VDJdb-based annotation leaned toward anti-spike CD8 responses and missed private and CD4 specificities.

This clonotype was observed at least ten times. Its antigen is not known. CDR1 and CDR2 from the germline V gene are SGHAT and FQNNGV. Trimming pared 5 bases from V and 2 bases from J, leaving 15 bases between. The CDR3 totals 15 residues. Each single cDNA molecule received a unique molecular identifier. Each CDR3 protein gets one entry after TCRdb re-called the 5' RACE reads with MiXCR. The sample carries approximately 41,000 distinct CDR3 sequences, roughly 5% recorded once. This TCR came from an adult who was a healthcare worker with PCR-confirmed SARS-CoV-2 infection or an uninfected control (not recorded which). The sample taken for sequencing was whole blood. The chain joins TRBV11-2 to TRBJ2-5, with D possibly matching TRBD2 (5 bases). CDR3 loop: CASSSPRRSQETQYF. DNA of the CDR3: TGTGCCAGCAGCAGTCCCCGGAGGTCTCAAGAGACCCAGTACTTC.